This T cell receptor (beta chain) stems from a study of shared clonotypes between healthy human individuals. Across the study: Each donor's CD8 memory used one plate, CD8 naive two, each CD4 subset three.

Selected positively for CCR7 and CD45RO-negative, naive CD8 cells excluded terminally differentiated effector memory CD45RA+ cells. Here immunoSEQ multiplex PCR was the method, and the copy in TCRdb shows in-frame clones only, minus some. The sample carries roughly 2.1 million clones, roughly 91% recorded once. The J segment lost 1 base and the V segment lost 4 bases, leaving 7 bases of the junction unmatched. This CDR3 has 15 residues. Germline V CDR1 and CDR2: SEHNR, FQNEAQ (reference sequence). The TCR sequence derives from a man between 18 and 29 years old in good health. Some clones in this sample may be carry-over from other donors' samples. Sequenced material: naive CD8+ T cells from PBMCs. The V call is TRBV7-9, the J call TRBJ2-7; 7 bases fit TRBD1. Written as DNA, the CDR3 is TGTGCCAGCAGCTCCAACCAGGGGGTTTCCTACGAGCAGTACTTC. It is translated as CASSSNQGVSYEQYF. Looking up the rest from reference TRBV7-9 and TRBJ2-7 gives the full variable domain: DTGVSQNPRHKITKRGQNVTFRCDPISEHNRLYWYRQTLGQGPEFLTYFQNEAQLEKSRLLSDRFSAERPKGSFSTLEIQRTEQGDSAMYLCASSSNQGVSYEQYFGPGTRLTVT.